These 8 T cell receptor beta chains came from one sample sequenced in a study of blood T cell repertoires in COVID-19. Only in-frame clones appear in the TCRdb table, and some are missing; sequencing was by immunoSEQ multiplex PCR. The sample includes some 43,000 clones, over 65% of them seen just once. Source material: peripheral blood. The receptors derive from a man between 45 and 60 years old with active or convalescent COVID-19.

This CDR3 reads CASSSGQGRSSYNEQFF. In nucleotides, the CDR3 is TGTGCCAGTAGTTCAGGACAGGGACGGAGCTCCTACAATGAGCAGTTCTTC. The rearrangement links TRBV19 to TRBJ2-1, with TRBD1 matching over 8 bases. Germline CDR1 LNHDA, CDR2 SQIVND (reference sequence). The ends lost 5 bases at V and 0 bases at J; junction bases unmatched: 9. The CDR3 is 17 residues long.

The rearrangement uses TRBV6-5 and TRBJ1-1; D perhaps matches TRBD1 (5 bases). Between the trimmed V and J ends, which lost 2 bases and 9 bases, there was a span of 7 bases. CDR3 length: 11 amino acids. Looked up from germline, CDR1 is MNHEY and CDR2 is SVGAGI. The chain's CDR3 is CASSYGGKAFF. CDR3 in DNA: TGTGCCAGCAGTTACGGGGGGAAAGCTTTCTTT.

The chain has TRBV11-2 and TRBJ2-5, with D hard to call. With 2 bases removed from V and 5 bases from J, the gap between germline ends came to 6 bases. CDR3 length equals 12 residues. Germline V gene lookup returns CDR1 SGHAT and CDR2 FQNNGV. The CDR3 DNA reads as TGTGCCAGCAGCTTACATCAGGAGACCCAGTACTTC. Translated: CASSLHQETQYF.

This chain links TRBV11-3 with TRBJ2-5, with TRBD2 as a possible D gene (6 bases). Germline V gene lookup returns CDR1 SGHNT and CDR2 YENEEA. Trimming pared 4 bases from V and 4 bases from J, leaving 13 bases between. This CDR3 is 14 amino acids long. The CDR3 region has the DNA TGTGCCAGCAGCTCACAGAAGGAGGGAGAGACCCAGTACTTC. This codes for CASSSQKEGETQYF.

V and J are TRBV27 and TRBJ1-5, with D tentatively TRBD1 (6 bases). V was cut by 6 bases and J by 3 bases, with 12 bases left in between. CDR1 is MNHEY, CDR2 SMNVEV, per germline (reference sequence). The CDR3 totals 14 residues. CDR3 sequence reads: CASRRGGTNQPQHF. CDR3 nucleotide sequence: TGTGCCAGCAGAAGGGGGGGGACCAATCAGCCCCAGCATTTT.

The chain carries TRBV2 and TRBJ2-7; 8 positions match TRBD1. V dropped 6 bases and J dropped 3; count of bases not matched to a gene: 7. Germline V CDR1 and CDR2: SNHLY, FYNNEI. The CDR3 has 14 amino acids. DNA of the CDR3: TGTGCCAGCAGACGGACAGGGTGGTACTACGAGCAGTACTTC. This translates into CASRRTGWYYEQYF.

This rearrangement joins TRBV2 to TRBJ1-1, with TRBD1 matching 9 bases. This CDR3 contains 14 residues. J lost 5 bases, V lost 7 bases, and 8 bases had no gene match. CDR1 is SNHLY and CDR2 is FYNNEI in the germline V gene. The CDR3 DNA is TGTGCCAGCATCGCTGACAGGGGGGTAACTGAAGCTTTCTTT. The encoded protein is CASIADRGVTEAFF. Looking up the rest from reference TRBV2 and TRBJ1-1 gives the full variable domain: EPEVTQTPSHQVTQMGQEVILRCVPISNHLYFYWYRQILGQKVEFLVSFYNNEISEKSEIFDDQFSVERPDGSNFTLKIRSTKLEDSAMYFCASIADRGVTEAFFGQGTRLTVV.

The V and J genes are TRBV3-1 (or the pseudogene TRBV3-2) and TRBJ2-1, with 9 bases fitting TRBD1. Germline values: CDR1 LGHDT, CDR2 YNNKEL (reference sequence). Trimming cost V 4 bases and J 6 bases; bases outside gene matches: 1. This CDR3 spans 13 amino acids. This CDR3 is CASSPGQGNEQFF. DNA of the CDR3: TGTGCCAGCAGCCCGGGACAGGGCAATGAGCAGTTCTTC.